Sequencing of this TCR beta chain was carried out in a study of shared T cell receptors in the human thymus. Profiled with immunoSEQ multiplex PCR; TCRdb holds only in-frame clones, not every one. The sample lists more than 550,000 clones, 80% to 90% seen once, with over 0.008% in the top ten. This sample also appeared in a second study, on human thymus T cells. From that paper: Infants served as donors; they were healthy and Finnish and were having corrective surgery for congenital heart defects.

This sequence originates from a girl under two years old with a congenital heart defect. The source material was thymocytes.

The CDR3 sequence: CASRSGTQGNMGNSPLHF. The CDR3 DNA reads as TGCGCCAGCAGATCCGGGACCCAGGGGAATATGGGTAATTCACCCCTCCACTTT. The chain joins TRBV10-2 to TRBJ1-6, with a tentative D call TRBD1 (6 bases). The CDR3 length is 18 residues. Germline V CDR1 and CDR2: WSHSY, SAAADI. Trimming took off 6 bases at V and 6 bases at J, with 24 bases between the two ends.